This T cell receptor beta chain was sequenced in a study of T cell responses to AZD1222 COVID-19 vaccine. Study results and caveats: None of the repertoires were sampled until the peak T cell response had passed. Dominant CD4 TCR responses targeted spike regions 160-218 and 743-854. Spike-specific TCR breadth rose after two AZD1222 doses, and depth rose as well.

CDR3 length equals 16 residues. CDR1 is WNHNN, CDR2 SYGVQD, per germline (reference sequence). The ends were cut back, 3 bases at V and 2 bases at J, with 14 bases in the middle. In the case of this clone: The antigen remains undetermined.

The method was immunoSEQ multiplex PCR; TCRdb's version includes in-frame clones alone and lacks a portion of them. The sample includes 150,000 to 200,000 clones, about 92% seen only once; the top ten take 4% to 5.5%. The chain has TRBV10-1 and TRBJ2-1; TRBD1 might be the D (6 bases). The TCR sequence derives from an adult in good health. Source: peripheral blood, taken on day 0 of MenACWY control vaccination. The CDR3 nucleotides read TGCGCCAGCAGTGACCTTCAGGGGCCCACCTACAATGAGCAGTTCTTC. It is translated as CASSDLQGPTYNEQFF.